This T cell receptor beta chain originates from a study of OX40 agonist ivuxolimab in advanced cancers. General study points: There was clonal expansion of CD4+ and CD8+ blood T cells by week 6 at 0.1 to 3.0 mg/kg. Among expanded peripheral T cells, antigen specificity went undetermined.

This table comes from immunoSEQ multiplex PCR, and its TCRdb copy is limited to in-frame clones, with some not included. The sample consists of about 110,000 clones, roughly nine tenths of them appearing once. Regarding this clone: As yet, its antigen is unknown.

Trimming took 4 bases from V and 6 from J, leaving 14 bases between them. Germline V gene sequence: CDR1 SGHDT, CDR2 YYEEEE. The CDR3 totals 14 residues. The clonotype originates from an adult with an advanced solid tumor such as melanoma, head and neck, liver or kidney cancer. V gene TRBV5-6 combines with J gene TRBJ1-5, with D possibly matching TRBD1 (5 bases). Sequencing used CD4+ or CD8+ T cells sorted from blood, obtained in a trial of the OX40 agonist ivuxolimab. The CDR3 spells CASSPRGGSQPQHF. The DNA of the CDR3 is TGTGCCAGCAGCCCTCGGGGGGGGAGTCAGCCCCAGCATTTT. Full variable domain (outside the CDR3, taken from reference TRBV5-6 and TRBJ1-5): DAGVTQSPTHLIKTRGQQVTLRCSPKSGHDTVSWYQQALGQGPQFIFQYYEEEERQRGNFPDRFSGHQFPNYSSELNVNALLLGDSALYLCASSPRGGSQPQHFGDGTRLSIL.